A single sample gave rise to the 17 T cell receptor beta chains below, sequenced in a study of cytomegalovirus exposure and HLA in healthy donors. Profiled with immunoSEQ multiplex PCR; TCRdb holds only in-frame clones, not every one. This sample carries approximately 150,000 clones, 87% of them seen once, and the ten largest clones take 3.5% to 5.5%. Input material: PBMCs. The receptors shown here come from a man younger than 35 in good health and CMV-seropositive.

This clone showed up many times. This chain uses TRBV6-5 with TRBJ2-7, with 9 bases lining up with TRBD2. The CDR3 has 13 residues. The J segment lost 3 bases and the V segment lost 3 bases, leaving 0 bases of the junction unmatched. Germline V gives CDR1 MNHEY, CDR2 SVGAGI. CDR3 bases: TGTGCCAGCAGTTATAGCGGGAGCTACGAGCAGTACTTC. Protein: CASSYSGSYEQYF.

This clone was observed a single time. V gene TRBV4-1 combines with J gene TRBJ2-7; 7 bases are a match to TRBD2. CDR1 and CDR2 from the germline V gene are MGHRA and YSYEKL. The J segment lost 6 bases and the V segment lost 4 bases, leaving 9 bases of the junction unmatched. CDR3 length: 14 residues. DNA for the CDR3: TGCGCCAGCAGCCCCCTAGCGGTCTCGTTCGAGCAGTACTTC. Encoded protein: CASSPLAVSFEQYF.

The chain links TRBV29-1 to TRBJ2-3; 8 bases are a match to TRBD2. CDR1 is SQVTM, CDR2 ANQGSEA, per germline. V dropped 7 bases and J dropped 2; count of bases not matched to a gene: 8. The CDR3 runs to 14 residues. The CDR3 is CSGKREMDTDTQYF. The CDR3, as DNA: TGCAGCGGGAAGCGGGAGATGGACACAGATACGCAGTATTTT.

This chain uses TRBV30 with TRBJ1-1; tentative D call: TRBD1 (5 bases). There are 14 residues in the CDR3. V was trimmed by 4 bases and J by 1 base, leaving 13 bases between them. CDR1 and CDR2 (germline): GTSNPN, SVGIG (reference sequence). CDR3 DNA sequence: TGTGCCTGGACGGGAGAGAGGGGGAACACTGAAGCTTTCTTT. It yields the protein CAWTGERGNTEAFF.

The chain has TRBV23-1 and TRBJ1-5, with 7 bases identical to TRBD1. TRBV23-1 is treated as an ORF (open reading frame) with a function not yet certain. The V and J ends lost 8 bases and 5 bases, in that order; junction bases with no gene match: 9. The CDR3 covers 14 residues. CDR3 nucleotide sequence: TGCGCCAGCCCGAAGAGGGACAGAGATCAGCCCCAGCATTTT. Translation gives CASPKRDRDQPQHF.

The rearrangement joins TRBV7-9 to TRBJ2-2; D possibly corresponds to TRBD1 (6 bases). The CDR3 runs 16 residues. From germline, CDR1 is SEHNR and CDR2 FQNEAQ (reference sequence). V lost 6 bases, J lost 0 bases, and 14 bases lay in between. The CDR3 is CASRPNRDANTGELFF. In nucleotides, the CDR3 is TGTGCCAGCAGACCGAACAGGGACGCGAACACCGGGGAGCTGTTTTTT.

This chain connects TRBV7-6 to TRBJ2-5, with 11 bases fitting TRBD2. CDR3 length: 15 amino acids. Germline CDR1 SGHVS, CDR2 FNYEAQ. V shed 3 bases, J shed 13 bases, and the junction held 13 bases outside the gene matches. The CDR3 DNA reads TGTGCCAGCAGCTTGCCTAGCGGGGGGACTCCGGGTTTGTACTTC. This encodes CASSLPSGGTPGLYF.

This clone showed up just once. This chain joins TRBV19 and TRBJ2-7; 7 bases fit TRBD2. V was pared by 6 bases and J by 6 bases, with 11 bases of the junction left unmatched. The CDR3 length is 14 residues. Germline V gene sequence: CDR1 LNHDA, CDR2 SQIVND (reference sequence). CDR3 loop: CASRLGEGVGEQYF. CDR3 nucleotides: TGTGCCAGTAGATTAGGGGAGGGCGTCGGCGAGCAGTACTTC.

This chain uses TRBV6-1 with TRBJ1-2, with D uncertain. Germline CDR1 MNHNS, CDR2 SASEGT. V gave up 3 bases and J gave up 0 bases, with 14 bases separating them. This CDR3 has 16 residues. CDR3 DNA sequence: TGTGCCAGCAGTGAGCACAGAGGGTTAGCTAACTATGGCTACACCTTC. As protein: CASSEHRGLANYGYTF.

V gene TRBV27 combines with J gene TRBJ1-2; TRBD1 matches at 7 bases. Trimming removed 6 bases from V and 8 bases from J; junction bases left unmatched: 6. The CDR3 totals 12 residues. CDR1 and CDR2 from the germline V gene are MNHEY and SMNVEV (reference sequence). Here the CDR3 reads CASRDRSGGYTF. CDR3 coding DNA: TGTGCCAGCAGGGACAGGTCGGGAGGCTACACCTTC.

The gene calls are TRBV4-1 and TRBJ2-1; D perhaps matches TRBD2 (6 bases). Per germline, CDR1 MGHRA and CDR2 YSYEKL. Deletions cut 1 base from V and 3 bases from J, with 13 bases between. The CDR3 consists of 16 residues. DNA of the CDR3: TGCGCCAGCAGCCAAGTTCCGGGACTCAGCTACAATGAGCAGTTCTTC. Translation gives CASSQVPGLSYNEQFF.

The chain combines TRBV5-1 with TRBJ1-1, with TRBD1 matching 7 bases. The V segment lost 1 base and the J segment 3 bases; nucleotides outside the gene matches: 3. There are 14 residues in the CDR3. From germline, CDR1 is SGHRS and CDR2 YFSETQ. The CDR3 protein is CASSLNTGDTEAFF. In nucleotides, the CDR3 is TGCGCCAGCAGCTTGAACACAGGGGACACTGAAGCTTTCTTT.

The V and J genes are TRBV6-6 and TRBJ2-3; TRBD2 matches at 10 bases. CDR1 and CDR2 (germline): MNHNY, SVGAGI (reference sequence). J lost 2 bases, V lost 7 bases, and 6 bases had no gene match. This CDR3 is built from 15 residues. DNA for the CDR3: TGTGCCAGCAACCGACTAGCGGGTTCCACAGATACGCAGTATTTT. Translation gives CASNRLAGSTDTQYF.

V gene TRBV6-6 combines with J gene TRBJ2-5; a possible D gene is TRBD2 (6 bases). The CDR3 loop spans 12 amino acids. Germline CDR1 reads MNHNY; CDR2 reads SVGAGI (reference sequence). Between the trimmed V and J ends, which lost 8 bases and 2 bases, there was a span of 9 bases. The CDR3 bases are TGTGCCAGCCTGGGACTTCAAGAGACCCAGTACTTC. Its protein is CASLGLQETQYF.

V and J are TRBV5-4 and TRBJ1-6; D might be TRBD1 (5 bases). V lost 2 bases to trimming and J lost 7 bases, with 13 bases between them. Germline V gene data show CDR1 as SGHNT and CDR2 as YYREEE (reference sequence). There are 15 residues in the CDR3. The CDR3 bases are TGTGCCAGCAGCTTAACCAGGGAAACCAATTCACCCCTCCACTTT. The encoded protein is CASSLTRETNSPLHF.

To note about this clone: One end of the junction varies from germline; a read error may be responsible. V usage is TRBV29-1 and J usage is TRBJ1-1, with a possible D match to TRBD1 (6 bases). This CDR3 region has 13 residues. The germline gives CDR1 SQVTM, CDR2 ANQGSEA. CDR3: CGVHAGQGTEAFF. The CDR3 DNA is TGCGGCGTTCATGCAGGGCAGGGGACTGAAGCTTTCTTT. Based on the CDR3 plus reference TRBV29-1 and TRBJ1-1, the full variable domain is SAVISQKPSRDICQRGTSLTIQCQVDSQVTMMFWYRQQPGQSLTLIATANQGSEATYESGFVIDKFPISRPNLTFSTLTVSNMSPEDSSIYLCGVHAGQGTEAFFGQGTRLTVV.

The chain couples TRBV7-9 to TRBJ2-2, with 7 bases aligning to TRBD1. The CDR3 runs 16 residues. V lost 5 bases, J lost 6 bases, and 12 bases stayed unmatched. Germline V lookup: CDR1 SEHNR, CDR2 FQNEAQ (reference sequence). The CDR3 sequence: CASSNRRPGQPGELFF. For the CDR3, the DNA is TGTGCCAGCAGCAACCGACGACCGGGACAGCCCGGGGAGCTGTTTTTT.